The 9 T cell receptor beta chains in this list originate from one sample, sequenced in a study of cytomegalovirus exposure and HLA in healthy donors. PCR was performed using 60 Vbeta and 13 Jbeta primers. TCRdb keeps only in-frame clones here, not all; method: immunoSEQ multiplex PCR. The table includes under 200,000 clones, over 70% detected once. Sequences were obtained from PBMCs. The receptors stem from a man aged 50-60 years in good health and CMV-seronegative.

The chain links TRBV4-2 to TRBJ2-5; TRBD2 matches at 7 bases. V lost 1 base and J lost 5; bases outside the gene matches: 7. The CDR3 covers 15 residues. The V gene's germline CDR1 is LGHNA and CDR2 YNFKEQ. The CDR3 DNA sequence: TGTGCCAGCAGCCAAGGGAGTGGGGGGGTTGAGACCCAGTACTTC. This encodes CASSQGSGGVETQYF.

V gene TRBV4-2 combines with J gene TRBJ1-1, with D maybe TRBD1 (6 bases). CDR1 and CDR2 from the germline V gene are LGHNA and YNFKEQ. The CDR3 is 13 residues long. The V and J ends lost 5 bases and 11 bases respectively, with 18 bases between them. This CDR3 is CASSYEGGGWAFF. The CDR3 DNA reads TGTGCCAGCAGCTATGAAGGGGGGGGGTGGGCTTTCTTT.

This clone was recorded once. The chain combines TRBV4-3 with TRBJ1-6; D call uncertain. Germline loops: CDR1 LGHNA, CDR2 YSLEER. The length of the CDR3 is 17 residues. Trimming took off 0 bases at V and 4 bases at J, with 13 bases between the two ends. The CDR3 nucleotides are TGCGCCAGCAGCCAAGAAGCGGAAAGCCAATATAATTCACCCCTCCACTTT. It encodes CASSQEAESQYNSPLHF.

This clone was found a few times. The chain carries TRBV7-3 and TRBJ2-1; tentatively, D is TRBD1 (6 bases). This CDR3 has 15 residues. Trimming pared 6 bases from V and 10 bases from J, leaving 22 bases between. CDR1 and CDR2 from the germline V gene are SGHTA and FQGTGA. CDR3 nucleotide sequence: TGTGCCAGCAGTCCGGGCGGTCGGGACATGGGGGAGCAGTTCTTC. This sequence encodes CASSPGGRDMGEQFF.

The V gene is TRBV7-2, the J gene TRBJ1-2, with 7 bases fitting TRBD1. Per germline, CDR1 SGHTA and CDR2 FQGNSA. This CDR3 is 15 amino acids long. Trimming took 3 bases from V and 1 from J; bases not matched to a gene: 5. CDR3 DNA sequence: TGTGCCAGCAGCTTGGACAGGTCGAATAACTATGGCTACACCTTC. This encodes CASSLDRSNNYGYTF.

J is TRBJ1-4 and V is TRBV5-1, with a tentative D call TRBD1 (6 bases). The germline CDR1 and CDR2 sequences are SGHRS and YFSETQ. This CDR3 is built from 14 residues. Deletions cut 0 bases from V and 7 bases from J, with 10 bases between. This CDR3 reads CASSLGTDFEKLFF. The CDR3 coding sequence is TGCGCCAGCAGCTTGGGGACAGACTTTGAAAAACTGTTTTTT.

The chain carries TRBV6-5 and TRBJ1-4; a weak D match, TRBD1 (5 bases). Germline lookup yields CDR1 MNHEY and CDR2 SVGAGI. The CDR3 covers 15 residues. The V end lost 6 bases, the J end lost 6 bases, and 17 bases lay between the germline ends. The CDR3 protein is CASRALSKGYEKLFF. The CDR3 nucleotides are TGTGCCAGCAGAGCCCTATCGAAGGGGTATGAAAAACTGTTTTTT.

J is TRBJ2-7 and V is TRBV18; TRBD1 matches at 9 bases. Germline V gene data show CDR1 as KGHSH and CDR2 as LQKENI. The CDR3 runs 12 residues. V lost 5 bases to trimming and J lost 4 bases; unmatched junction nucleotides: 0. CDR3 protein: CASSGTGYEQYF. The DNA of the CDR3 is TGTGCCAGCTCAGGGACAGGGTACGAGCAGTACTTC.

The V gene is TRBV19, the J gene TRBJ1-2; 9 bases agree with TRBD1. J gave up 5 bases and V 1 base, and 2 bases lay outside the gene matches. This CDR3 is 14 amino acids long. Looked up from germline, CDR1 is LNHDA and CDR2 is SQIVND (reference sequence). CDR3 protein: CASSIVDRGYGYTF. The CDR3 coding sequence is TGTGCCAGTAGTATAGTGGACAGGGGATATGGCTACACCTTC.